These 18 T cell receptor beta chains came from one sample sequenced in a study of blood T cell repertoires in COVID-19. Sequencing used immunoSEQ multiplex PCR; TCRdb keeps in-frame clones, though not all of them. The sample holds approximately 50,000 clones, about 88% seen once. Sample: peripheral blood. The origin of the receptors is a human donor in a cohort sampled during active COVID-19.

The chain is built from TRBV6-5 and TRBJ1-3; D uncertain. V lost 7 bases to trimming and J lost 7 bases, with 17 bases between them. This CDR3 has 14 amino acids. CDR1 is MNHEY, CDR2 SVGAGI, per germline. The CDR3 DNA follows: TGTGCCAGCAACCCAGACGGACTTGGGAACACCATATATTTT. As protein: CASNPDGLGNTIYF.

The chain has TRBV1 and TRBJ1-3; the D call TRBD1 from the table was never checked on the DNA. TRBV1 is labeled a pseudogene. CDR3 length equals 16 residues. CDR3 loop: CTSSQDRNSSGNTIYF. The CDR3 DNA sequence: TGCACCAGCAGCCAAGATCGGAACAGCTCTGGAAACACCATATATTTT.

CDR3 in amino acids: CASATGGWETQYF. The CDR3 region has the DNA TGTGCCAGCGCTACAGGGGGCTGGGAGACCCAGTACTTC. The V call is TRBV6-5, the J call TRBJ2-5, with 9 bases lining up with TRBD1. The J segment lost 5 bases and the V segment lost 8 bases, leaving 6 bases of the junction unmatched. Germline V gives CDR1 MNHEY, CDR2 SVGAGI. The CDR3 is 13 residues long.

The V and J genes are TRBV18 and TRBJ2-7, with 13 nucleotides matching TRBD2. J was trimmed by 5 bases and V by 0 bases; bases with no gene match: 7. The CDR3 sequence is 17 residues long. CDR1 and CDR2 (germline): KGHSH, LQKENI. In DNA, the CDR3 is TGTGCCAGCTCACCACCTATCGGACTAGCGGGAGAAAACGAGCAGTACTTC. Its protein product is CASSPPIGLAGENEQYF.

This clone was seen more than once but under ten times. The rearrangement links TRBV11-2 to TRBJ2-7, with TRBD2 as a possible D gene (6 bases). The germline V gene encodes CDR1 SGHAT and CDR2 FQNNGV. The V end lost 5 bases, the J end lost 7 bases, and 18 bases lay between the germline ends. The CDR3 is 14 amino acids. CDR3: CASSPRGLGGEQYF. CDR3 bases: TGTGCCAGCAGCCCCCGCGGTCTCGGGGGTGAGCAGTACTTC.

This clone came up once. This chain uses TRBV11-1 with TRBJ1-1; D perhaps matches TRBD1 (6 bases). Per the germline V gene, CDR1 is SGHAT and CDR2 is FQDESV (reference sequence). V dropped 5 bases and J dropped 8 bases, with 12 bases sitting between them. The CDR3 spans 12 residues. CDR3: CASSPGQFEAFF. The DNA of the CDR3 is TGTGCCAGCAGCCCCGGACAGTTCGAAGCTTTCTTT.

CDR3 in amino acids: CASSLYSDSSNQPQHF. The CDR3 coding sequence is TGTGCCAGCAGCTTATATAGTGACAGCAGCAATCAGCCCCAGCATTTT. This chain connects TRBV11-3 to TRBJ1-5; D is perhaps TRBD1 (5 bases). The CDR3 has 16 amino acids. Trimming left V 2 bases short and J 1 base short, with 12 bases between. Germline values: CDR1 SGHNT, CDR2 YENEEA.

The chain carries TRBV5-5 and TRBJ2-7; TRBD2 matches 8 bases. Germline loops: CDR1 SGHKS, CDR2 YYEKEE (reference sequence). This CDR3 has 14 residues. J gave up 1 base and V 4 bases, and 4 bases lay outside the gene matches. The CDR3 DNA is TGTGCCAGCAGCCGTGGACTAGCTTCCTACGAGCAGTACGTC. It specifies CASSRGLASYEQYV.

A single count supports this clone. J is TRBJ2-7 and V is TRBV2, with 10 positions matching TRBD2. This CDR3 is built from 15 residues. The ends lost 5 bases at V and 4 bases at J; junction bases unmatched: 8. The germline gives CDR1 SNHLY, CDR2 FYNNEI. CDR3 region: CASSRASGSGYEQYF. DNA of the CDR3: TGTGCCAGCAGTAGGGCTAGCGGGAGTGGGTACGAGCAGTACTTC.

The chain is built from TRBV5-1 and TRBJ2-7; 13 bases map to TRBD2. The germline V gene encodes CDR1 SGHRS and CDR2 YFSETQ. V trimming: 0 bases; J trimming: 2 bases; junction bases outside the gene matches: 2. The CDR3 has 16 residues. CDR3 sequence: CASSLGGLAGAYEQYF. The CDR3 region has the DNA TGCGCCAGCAGCTTGGGAGGACTAGCGGGAGCCTACGAGCAGTACTTC.

The rearrangement links TRBV19 to TRBJ2-2; TRBD2 is a possible D gene (6 bases). The CDR3 runs 14 residues. Germline-derived CDR1 and CDR2 are LNHDA and SQIVND (reference sequence). V dropped 6 bases and J dropped 2 bases, with 10 bases sitting between them. CDR3 sequence (DNA): TGTGCCAGTAGACTAGCCCTAAACACCGGGGAGCTGTTTTTT. This codes for CASRLALNTGELFF.

This chain joins TRBV18 and TRBJ2-3; 9 bases are shared with TRBD2. After removal of 3 bases from V and 2 bases from J, the junction contained 6 bases not matched to a gene. The CDR3 runs to 16 residues. Germline V gene lookup returns CDR1 KGHSH and CDR2 LQKENI. The CDR3 protein is CASSPRLAGFTDTQYF. The CDR3 bases are TGTGCCAGCTCACCGAGGCTAGCGGGGTTCACAGATACGCAGTATTTT.

CDR3: CALGQGGTYEQYF. The CDR3 bases are TGTGCCTTGGGCCAGGGAGGGACCTACGAGCAGTACTTC. This rearrangement joins TRBV5-8 to TRBJ2-7; 7 nucleotides match TRBD2. The ends lost 10 bases at V and 2 bases at J; junction bases unmatched: 9. Germline CDR1 is SGHTS and CDR2 is YDEGEE. The CDR3 spans 13 residues.

The V and J genes are TRBV5-4 and TRBJ2-3; 8 bases align to TRBD2. Trimming took 0 bases from V and 6 from J; bases not matched to a gene: 6. The CDR3 contains 15 residues. Germline CDR1 and CDR2: SGHNT and YYREEE (reference sequence). CDR3 DNA sequence: TGTGCCAGCAGCTTGGAGGGACTAGTGGTGGATACGCAGTATTTT. It encodes CASSLEGLVVDTQYF.

The sample holds one count of this clone. This chain connects TRBV3-1 (or the pseudogene TRBV3-2) to TRBJ1-2; tentatively, D is TRBD1 (6 bases). CDR1 and CDR2 (germline): LGHDT, YNNKEL (reference sequence). CDR3 length: 16 amino acids. Between the trimmed V and J ends, which lost 0 bases and 14 bases, there was a span of 25 bases. Here the CDR3 DNA reads TGTGCCAGCAGCCAAGAGAGTCGGCTTCTACAGGGAAGGCAAACCTTC. It encodes CASSQESRLLQGRQTF.

The V and J genes are TRBV27 and TRBJ2-7, with TRBD2 matching over 7 bases. CDR1 is MNHEY, CDR2 SMNVEV, per germline (reference sequence). The ends lost 3 bases at V and 0 bases at J; junction bases unmatched: 8. The CDR3 extends over 16 amino acids. CDR3 amino acids: CASSLGLAESSYEQYF. CDR3 DNA sequence: TGTGCCAGCAGTTTGGGCCTAGCGGAGAGCTCCTACGAGCAGTACTTC.

Concerning this clone: At the DNA level, this CDR3 is encoded by other sequences in the same sample as well. The CDR3: CASSLGQGALNQPQHF. The CDR3 bases are TGTGCCAGCAGCTTGGGACAGGGGGCACTCAATCAGCCCCAGCATTTT. V gene TRBV13 combines with J gene TRBJ1-5; 12 nucleotides line up with TRBD1. The junction had 3 bases not matched to a gene; V was cut back by 3 bases and J by 3 bases. Germline V gives CDR1 PRHDT, CDR2 FYEKMQ (reference sequence). CDR3 length: 16 residues.

The rearrangement links TRBV12-3 or TRBV12-4 to TRBJ2-7; D not certain. The CDR3 extends over 11 amino acids. V was cut by 5 bases and J by 6 bases, with 8 bases left in between. CDR3 in amino acids: CASSIVGEQYF. CDR3 bases: TGTGCCAGCAGTATTGTCGGCGAGCAGTACTTC.